This T cell receptor (beta chain) derives from a study of radiation and T cells in renal cell carcinoma. Overall study findings and caveats: Irradiated tumors had higher TCR clonality than control tumors. Sampling covered only roughly 1 g of each tumor.

About this clone: Its antigen is currently unknown.

As to treatment: treatment-naive control, cytoreductive nephrectomy. Control tumor donors were a handful of females and ten to twelve males, median age about 50 years. Trimming stripped 4 bases from V and 0 bases from J, with 11 bases between. The germline gives CDR1 MGHRA, CDR2 YSYEKL. The CDR3 has 15 residues. Sequenced by immunoSEQ multiplex PCR; TCRdb stores in-frame clones only, minus some. The table shows 10,000 or so clones, with 58% occurring only once. This chain links TRBV4-1 with TRBJ2-3; D is uncertain. The source is a man between 40 and 49 years old with renal cell carcinoma. The specimen comprised tumor tissue, sampled from a patient whose treatment was nephrectomy without radiotherapy. The CDR3 sequence is CASSLDDTSTDTQYF. The CDR3 DNA sequence: TGCGCCAGCAGCCTAGACGATACTAGCACAGATACGCAGTATTTT.